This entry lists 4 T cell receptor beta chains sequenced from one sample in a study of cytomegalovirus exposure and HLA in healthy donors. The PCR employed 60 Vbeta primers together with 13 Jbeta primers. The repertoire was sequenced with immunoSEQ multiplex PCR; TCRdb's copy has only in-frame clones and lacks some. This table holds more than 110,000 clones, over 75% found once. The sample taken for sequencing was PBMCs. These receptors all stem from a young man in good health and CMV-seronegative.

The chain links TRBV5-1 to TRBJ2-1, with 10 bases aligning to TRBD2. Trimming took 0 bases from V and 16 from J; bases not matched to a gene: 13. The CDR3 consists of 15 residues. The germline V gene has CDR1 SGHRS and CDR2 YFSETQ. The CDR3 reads CASSLVLAGARLAFF. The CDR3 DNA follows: TGCGCCAGCAGCTTGGTTCTAGCGGGGGCCAGGCTAGCATTCTTC.

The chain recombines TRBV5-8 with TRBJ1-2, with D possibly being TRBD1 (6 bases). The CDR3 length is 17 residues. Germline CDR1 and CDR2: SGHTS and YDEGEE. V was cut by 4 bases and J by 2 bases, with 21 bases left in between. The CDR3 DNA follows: TGTGCCAGCAGCGTAGAAGTGGGGGGGCGAAGAAACTATGGCTACACCTTC. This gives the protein CASSVEVGGRRNYGYTF.

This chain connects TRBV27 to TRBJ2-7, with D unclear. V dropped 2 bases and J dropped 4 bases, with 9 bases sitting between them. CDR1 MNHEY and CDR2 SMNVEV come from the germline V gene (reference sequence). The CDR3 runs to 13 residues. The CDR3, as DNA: TGTGCCAGCAGTTTAATCCCAGTATACGAGCAGTACTTC. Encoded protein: CASSLIPVYEQYF.

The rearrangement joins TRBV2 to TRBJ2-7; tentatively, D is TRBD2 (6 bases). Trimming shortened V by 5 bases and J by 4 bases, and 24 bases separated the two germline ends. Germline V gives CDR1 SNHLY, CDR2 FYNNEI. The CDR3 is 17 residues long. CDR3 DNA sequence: TGTGCCAGCAGTCGTACACACCCGGGACTGCCTTTATACGAGCAGTACTTC. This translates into CASSRTHPGLPLYEQYF. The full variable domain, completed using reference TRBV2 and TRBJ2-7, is EPEVTQTPSHQVTQMGQEVILRCVPISNHLYFYWYRQILGQKVEFLVSFYNNEISEKSEIFDDQFSVERPDGSNFTLKIRSTKLEDSAMYFCASSRTHPGLPLYEQYFGPGTRLTVT.